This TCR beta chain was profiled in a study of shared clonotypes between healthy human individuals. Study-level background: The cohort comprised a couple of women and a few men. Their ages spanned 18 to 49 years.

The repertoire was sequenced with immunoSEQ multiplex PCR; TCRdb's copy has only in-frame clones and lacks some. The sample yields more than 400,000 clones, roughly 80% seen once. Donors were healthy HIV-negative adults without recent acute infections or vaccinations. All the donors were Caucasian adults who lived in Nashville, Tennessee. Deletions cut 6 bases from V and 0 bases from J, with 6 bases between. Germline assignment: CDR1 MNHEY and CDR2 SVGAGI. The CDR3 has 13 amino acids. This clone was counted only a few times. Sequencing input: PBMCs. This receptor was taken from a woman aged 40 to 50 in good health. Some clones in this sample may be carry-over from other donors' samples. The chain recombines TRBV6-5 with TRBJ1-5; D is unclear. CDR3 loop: CASSYNSNQPQHF. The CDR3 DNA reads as TGTGCCAGCAGCTACAATAGCAATCAGCCCCAGCATTTT.